Listed here is a single TCR beta chain. The target of this receptor is not known. Per-base quality was not reported, and no clone a single base away is much larger than it. Donors formed part of the validation cohort, which comprised 120 subjects and was distinct from the first cohort of 666 subjects. The sample originates from a study of cytomegalovirus exposure and HLA in healthy donors (dated by TCRdb to the late 2010s). Regarding the study in general: According to a later analysis, the roughly 130 validation repertoires were produced on the same platform as the approximately 610 repertoires of the first cohort. Besides the first cohort of around 700 subjects, a separate validation cohort made up of around 120 different subjects was used. The aim of the study was to test whether cataloging public T cell receptors could identify signatures of past pathogen exposure. High-throughput TCR immunosequencing, statistical association of individual TCRs with disease status, and machine learning were combined to predict cytomegalovirus infection status. Study-wide conclusions, independent of this receptor: Most TCR sequences were observed very rarely across donors, whereas some public TCRs were present in many individuals. A later analysis lacked HLA typing for the validation cohort, so it scored co-occurrence in that cohort across all 120 repertoires. The authors suggested that the approach could potentially be generalized to other disease states and immunological phenotypes. In vitro tests confirmed that a few of the cytomegalovirus-associated TCR beta chains recognize cytomegalovirus antigens. The study gave a list of over 150 TCR beta chains associated with cytomegalovirus. In both the original and validation cohorts, the classifier was reported to diagnose cytomegalovirus status with high specificity and sensitivity. A later analysis found that TCRs clustered in the first cohort also tended to co-occur in the approximately 120 validation repertoires, with 94% of cluster scores above 0.

The receptor library was made with the immunoSEQ multiplex PCR assay. On the authors' methods: A statistical classification framework was developed to diagnose cytomegalovirus status using the catalog of TCR beta chain sequences. The table was pulled from immuneACCESS by TCRdb, which kept in-frame rearrangements only. Such tables lose some clones; where checked, under half of the loss comes from unresolved V genes, and the rest has no known cause. That table furnishes V, J and clone size, whereas the DNA furnished D and trimming. The sample table records about 160,000 clones; roughly 90% of these occur just once. Jointly, the top ten make up more than 2% of the sample. This TCR derives from a woman aged 18 to 35 in good health and CMV-seronegative. The sample taken for sequencing was PBMCs.

The nucleotide sequence is TGTGCCAGGTCTACGCTACTCGGGACACCCCGGTTCTTC. This codes for CARSTLLGTPRFF. The chain is assembled from TRBV6-9 and TRBJ2-1; a tentative D match to TRBD1 spans 6 bases. V drops 9 bases and J drops 15 bases, leaving 24 bases in between. Looking up the germline V gene yields CDR1 MNHGY and CDR2 SVAAGI. The CDR3 has 13 amino acids, counting the end cysteine and phenylalanine. Just CDR3 DNA is preserved here, 39 bases in frame from base 1.